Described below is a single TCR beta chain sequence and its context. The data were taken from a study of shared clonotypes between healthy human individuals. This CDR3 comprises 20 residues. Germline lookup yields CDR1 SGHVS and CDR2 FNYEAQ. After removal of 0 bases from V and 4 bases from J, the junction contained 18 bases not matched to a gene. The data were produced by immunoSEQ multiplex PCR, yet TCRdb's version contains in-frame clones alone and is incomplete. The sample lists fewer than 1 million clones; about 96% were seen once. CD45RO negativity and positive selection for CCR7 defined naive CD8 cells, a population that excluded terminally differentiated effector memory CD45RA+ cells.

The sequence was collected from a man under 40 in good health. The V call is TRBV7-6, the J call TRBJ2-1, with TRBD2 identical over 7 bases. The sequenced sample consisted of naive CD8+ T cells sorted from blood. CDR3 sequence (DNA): TGTGCCAGCAGCTTAGCGGTTATTGGGTTCGGGCGGGAGCAATACAATGAGCAGTTCTTC. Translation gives CASSLAVIGFGREQYNEQFF.